The entry below gives a single T cell receptor beta chain sequence along with its context. After removal of 8 bases from V and 1 base from J, the junction contained 9 bases not matched to a gene. Germline V gene lookup returns CDR1 SNHLY and CDR2 FYNNEI. CDR3 length: 16 amino acids. Total RNA amounts of at least 6 micrograms were extracted per sample. The data were taken from a study of blood T cells in healthy people across ages. Next came a second PCR, run for about 7 to 12 cycles, which used a sample-barcoded 5' primer along with a J-beta primer mix. TCRdb used MiXCR to reprocess the 5' RACE reads, holding one entry per CDR3 protein. The sample holds around 1.5 million distinct CDR3 sequences, 42% seen once.

The V gene is TRBV2, the J gene TRBJ1-1; TRBD1 agrees at 11 bases. This TCR was sampled from a woman aged 18-30 years in good health. Sequencing was done on a sample of blood. Here the CDR3 DNA reads TGTGCCAGCCGAGGTCCCGGGACAGGGGGGAACACTGAAGCTTTCTTT. This encodes CASRGPGTGGNTEAFF.